The entry below gives a single T cell receptor beta chain sequence along with its context. Its antigen is not known. The germline V gene has CDR1 MDHEN and CDR2 SYDVKM. Losses at the gene ends were 5 bases for V and 5 bases for J; bases not matched to a gene: 10. The CDR3 is 15 amino acids. The PCR made use of 60 Vbeta and 13 Jbeta primers. Some clones are missing from TCRdb's copy, which holds only in-frame ones; the method was immunoSEQ multiplex PCR. In the table there are around 110,000 clones, 80% to 85% of which are singletons. Each donor was healthy, and each was a bone marrow donor. The data belong to a study of cytomegalovirus exposure and HLA in healthy donors. Findings and caveats of the study: As immune exposure information, only CMV serostatus was available.

The rearrangement joins TRBV28 to TRBJ2-3; 7 bases are a match to TRBD2. Sequencing was carried out using PBMCs. This receptor was identified in a woman in her twenties or thirties in good health and CMV-seronegative. The CDR3 here is CASSGGSAGLDTQYF. CDR3 DNA: TGTGCCAGCAGTGGCGGGAGCGCCGGTTTAGATACGCAGTATTTT.